Given below is one TCR beta chain in context. Its antigen target is currently unknown. No base quality information exists; no much larger clone differs at one position. The sample has other DNA sequences that encode this CDR3 too. The entry originates in a study of Ad26.COV2.S vaccination and SARS-CoV-2 variants (dated by TCRdb to about 2021). Turning to the overall study: Vaccine-arm donors were drawn from COV1001, a multicentre, randomized, double-blind, placebo-controlled phase I-IIa trial of Ad26.COV2.S in healthy adults. The TCR-sequenced set comprised about 32 samples: some 20 Ad26.COV2.S vaccine recipients, 5 placebo recipients and 8 SARS-CoV-2 convalescent individuals. Ad26.COV2.S was given intramuscularly at 5x10^10 or 1x10^11 viral particles, as a single shot or as two shots 56 days apart. Throughout the experiments and outcome assessment, investigators stayed blinded to trial group allocation. Trial participants were randomized into five groups of five: low-dose or high-dose Ad26.COV2.S given once or twice, or placebo on both occasions. TCRbeta repertoire sequencing served as the tool for gauging how specific and how broad the SARS-CoV-2-reactive T cell receptors were following Ad26.COV2.S vaccination. What the research found in general, with its limitations: Ad26.COV2.S recipients had higher spike-specific TCR breadth than placebo recipients (P = 0.0014). The study was not powered for comparison of responses between vaccine doses or regimens. Substantial breadth of spike-specific CD8+ and CD4+ T cell responses was reported after vaccination. Comparable non-spike TCR breadth was observed between vaccine and placebo recipients, consistent with only spike being contained in the vaccine. The authors noted that the TCR breadth and depth analyses may have underestimated total T cell responses.

The immunoSEQ Assay was used to sequence TCRbeta CDR3 regions. After extraction, genomic DNA underwent amplification by bias-controlled multiplex PCR, followed by high-throughput sequencing. The source study handled its data this way. To quantify the absolute abundance of each unique TCRbeta CDR3 region, sequences were collapsed and filtered. Usable DNA was measured by amplifying reference genes present in all nucleated cells, and TCRbeta template counts were normalized to that usable DNA to estimate T cell fraction. Repertoire TCRs were annotated as SARS-CoV-2-specific by exact matching of V gene, CDR3 amino acid sequence and J gene to a known reactive TCR set. The reference SARS-CoV-2 TCR set was derived from MIRA and filtered for enrichment in COVID-19-positive ImmuneCODE repertoires, a step that removed public or cross-reactive TCRs. Based on the MIRA antigens, annotated TCRs were further analysed at the level of specific ORF or position within ORF. Breadth was defined as annotated unique rearrangements over total unique productive rearrangements; depth was the summed frequency of those rearrangements. Group comparisons of TCR breadth used two-sided Wilcoxon rank-sum tests. TCRdb holds this immuneACCESS table with in-frame rearrangements only. Some clones are missing; in checked studies, unresolved V genes explain under half, and the rest has no known cause. V and J calls and clone size are given by that table; D and trimming were obtained from the DNA. Here the sample has 400,000 to 450,000 clones; approximately 90% occur a single time. The ten largest make up 1.5% to 2% of the sample.

The CDR3 contains 14 residues, cysteine and phenylalanine counted. Only the CDR3 region is kept as DNA, spanning 42 bases read in frame from base 1. Trimming at the junction amounts to 2 bases on V and 1 base on J, and the germline ends lie 8 bases apart. The CDR1 and CDR2 encoded by the germline V gene (reference sequence) are LGHDT and YNNKEL. The label giving this sample's treatment or condition can be read as: 19 received Ad26.COV2.S at low or high dose, single or two shots; a few received placebo; per-sample allocation not given. For vaccine and placebo recipients, repertoires were sequenced using samples collected on day 63 after the first injection. In Cohort 1b, roughly 26 adults aged 18-55 years were enrolled at a single site in Boston, USA, between 29 July and 7 August 2020. As a vaccine, Ad26.COV2.S was a replication-incompetent adenovirus type 26 vector that expressed a prefusion-stabilized SARS-CoV-2 spike protein derived from the original Wuhan strain.

The receptor chain draws on TRBV3-1 (or the pseudogene TRBV3-2) and TRBJ1-1; tentative D gene TRBD1, with 6 bases matching. Sequenced material: peripheral blood, taken in a trial of Ad26.COV2.S vaccine versus placebo. The TCR was taken from a person between 18 and 65 years old who received the Ad26.COV2.S COVID-19 vaccine or a placebo. The nucleotides read TGTGCCAGCAGCCAACTGGACAGGAACACTGAAGCTTTCTTT. The translation is CASSQLDRNTEAFF.